This is a list of T cell receptor beta chains from one sample in a study of shared clonotypes between healthy human individuals. TCRdb's table, derived via immunoSEQ multiplex PCR, lists solely in-frame clones and lacks some. The profile shows around 510,000 clones, approximately 94% of them singletons. The sample comprised naive CD4+ T cells sorted from blood. The receptors come from a woman under 40 in good health. Both conserved end residues are trimmed from each CDR3. A D gene is named only where the DNA matches it firmly. Rows may omit the clone size; those that give it use once, few, many or a size class.

D gene,clone size,V gene,J gene,CDR3 protein
NA,NA,TRBV6-5,TRBJ1-5,ASSRGDSNQPQH
NA,few,TRBV7-9,TRBJ1-5,ASSQINQPQH
NA,once,TRBV19,TRBJ2-3,ASSIVTDDTQY
NA,NA,TRBV30,TRBJ2-5,AWSALIGETQY
NA,NA,TRBV5-6,TRBJ2-7,ASSLRYYEQY
NA,NA,TRBV7-8,NA,ASSAHRDNPHEQY
NA,NA,TRBV5-6,TRBJ1-3,ASSAMGSGNTIY
NA,NA,TRBV19,TRBJ2-3,ASSAQTRDTQY
TRBD1,once,TRBV28,TRBJ1-2,ASSSHEGAGGYT
TRBD1,NA,TRBV5-1,TRBJ1-5,ASSLGGQGQPQH
TRBD1,once,TRBV2,TRBJ1-5,ASDRGLTQPQH
TRBD1,NA,TRBV28,TRBJ1-2,ASILGTGVGGYT
NA,NA,TRBV6-1,TRBJ2-7,ASSSQGLEQY
NA,NA,TRBV30,TRBJ2-3,AWSVRFDTQY
TRBD1,NA,TRBV6-5,TRBJ1-1,ASRSGTGYTEAF
NA,NA,TRBV10-2,TRBJ2-2,ASRVLASNTGELF
NA,NA,TRBV28,TRBJ2-7,ASSQTYEQY
NA,NA,TRBV19,TRBJ2-1,ASSIAGFGITDNEQF
NA,NA,TRBV27,TRBJ1-4,ASSPRKGSNEKLF
NA,NA,TRBV11-2,TRBJ2-7,ASSRAAGSSYEQY
TRBD1,NA,TRBV5-1,TRBJ2-3,ASSLGTGGTDTQY
NA,few,TRBV12-2,TRBJ2-7,ASPGNGTTYEQY
NA,NA,TRBV19,TRBJ1-4,ASSIETAEASANEKLF
NA,NA,TRBV13,TRBJ2-7,ASSLFAVYEQY
NA,NA,TRBV11-2,TRBJ2-1,ASSSQPGLPNEQF
NA,NA,TRBV6-4,NA,ASSDSTGPYPTPISYEQY
TRBD1,NA,TRBV28,TRBJ1-2,ASSFQGAQEGHGYT
TRBD1,NA,TRBV11-2,TRBJ1-6,ASSSAGTGGYSPLH
NA,NA,TRBV7-8,TRBJ2-2,ASSLGPTNTGELF
NA,NA,TRBV28,TRBJ2-7,ASSQRRRESYEQY
NA,NA,TRBV6-6,TRBJ2-4,ASSPGGAKNIQY
TRBD2,NA,TRBV10-2,TRBJ2-7,ASSESGLAGFYEQY
NA,NA,TRBV19,TRBJ1-3,ASGFGNTIY
NA,NA,TRBV7-9,TRBJ2-5,ASSSNPWRFREETQY
NA,NA,TRBV28,TRBJ1-1,ASGMNTEAF
TRBD2,NA,TRBV5-4,TRBJ2-5,ASSSGTSGRIVETQY
NA,few,TRBV2,TRBJ2-5,ASQGQGPTPTQY
TRBD2,NA,TRBV5-1,TRBJ2-3,ASSLAPSGGTSTDTQY
NA,once,TRBV28,TRBJ1-4,ASTSVNRGEKLF
TRBD2,NA,TRBV14,TRBJ2-7,ASRPRLAGGRGAEQY
NA,NA,TRBV6-5,TRBJ2-7,ASSYSRQGGDEQY
TRBD2,NA,TRBV30,TRBJ2-5,AWRMTSWGETQY
TRBD2,NA,TRBV2,TRBJ2-7,ASRKGLAGVELYEQY
NA,few,TRBV28,TRBJ1-1,ASSSGTRAF
TRBD1,once,TRBV10-1,TRBJ2-7,ASSGPGQGKGEQY
NA,NA,TRBV7-3,TRBJ2-3,ASSLMASTPNTQY
NA,NA,TRBV2,TRBJ2-7,ASSPRNSYEQY
NA,once,TRBV28,TRBJ1-4,ASSMGRVGEKLF
TRBD1,NA,TRBV5-1,TRBJ1-2,ASSEDRGRLGYGYT
NA,NA,TRBV19,TRBJ2-7,ASSIAWRAAGYEQY
NA,NA,TRBV10-1,TRBJ2-1,ASSYQGLDEQF